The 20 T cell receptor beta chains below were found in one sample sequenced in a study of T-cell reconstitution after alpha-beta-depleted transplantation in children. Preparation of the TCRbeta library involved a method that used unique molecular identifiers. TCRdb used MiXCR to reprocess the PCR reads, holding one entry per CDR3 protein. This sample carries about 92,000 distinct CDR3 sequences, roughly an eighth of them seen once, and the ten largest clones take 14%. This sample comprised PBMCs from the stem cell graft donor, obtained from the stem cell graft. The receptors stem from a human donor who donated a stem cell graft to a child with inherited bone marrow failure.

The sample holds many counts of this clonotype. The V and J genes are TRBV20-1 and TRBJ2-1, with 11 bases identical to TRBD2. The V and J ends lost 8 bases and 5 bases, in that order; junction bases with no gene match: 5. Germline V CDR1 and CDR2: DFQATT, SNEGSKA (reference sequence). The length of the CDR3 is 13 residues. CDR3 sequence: CSSGTSGDNEQFF. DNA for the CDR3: TGCAGTTCGGGGACTAGCGGAGACAATGAGCAGTTCTTC.

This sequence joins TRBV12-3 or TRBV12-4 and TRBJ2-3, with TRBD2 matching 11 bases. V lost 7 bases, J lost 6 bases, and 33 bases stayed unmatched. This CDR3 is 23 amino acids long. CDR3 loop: CASTPDRPSTSGRSLGAVDTQYF. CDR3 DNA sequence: TGTGCCAGCACCCCCGACCGGCCCTCTACTAGCGGGAGAAGTCTGGGGGCTGTGGATACGCAGTATTTT.

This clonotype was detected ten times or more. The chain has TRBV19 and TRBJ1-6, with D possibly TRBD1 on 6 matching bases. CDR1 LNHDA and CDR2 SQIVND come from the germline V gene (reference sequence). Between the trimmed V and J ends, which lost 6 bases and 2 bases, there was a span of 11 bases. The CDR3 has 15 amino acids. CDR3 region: CASRTTGTYNSPLHF. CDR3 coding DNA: TGTGCCAGTAGGACCACAGGGACCTATAATTCACCCCTCCACTTT. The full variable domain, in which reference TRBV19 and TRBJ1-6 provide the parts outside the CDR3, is DGGITQSPKYLFRKEGQNVTLSCEQNLNHDAMYWYRQDPGQGLRLIYYSQIVNDFQKGDIAEGYSVSREKKESFPLTVTSAQKNPTAFYLCASRTTGTYNSPLHFGNGTRLTVT.

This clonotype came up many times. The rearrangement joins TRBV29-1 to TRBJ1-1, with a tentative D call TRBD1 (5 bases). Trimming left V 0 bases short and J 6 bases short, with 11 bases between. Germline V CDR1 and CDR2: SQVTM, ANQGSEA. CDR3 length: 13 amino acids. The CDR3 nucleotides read TGCAGCGTTGAAGATCTTGGGGGGTCTGAAGCTTTCTTT. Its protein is CSVEDLGGSEAFF.

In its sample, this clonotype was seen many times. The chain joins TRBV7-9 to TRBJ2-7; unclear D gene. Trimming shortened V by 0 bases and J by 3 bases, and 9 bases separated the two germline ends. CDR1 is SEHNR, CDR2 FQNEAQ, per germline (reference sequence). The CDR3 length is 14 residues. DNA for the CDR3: TGTGCCAGCAGCTTAGCCAGAAAGGACTACGAGCAGTACTTC. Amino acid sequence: CASSLARKDYEQYF. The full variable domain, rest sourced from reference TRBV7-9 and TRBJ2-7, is DTGVSQNPRHKITKRGQNVTFRCDPISEHNRLYWYRQTLGQGPEFLTYFQNEAQLEKSRLLSDRFSAERPKGSFSTLEIQRTEQGDSAMYLCASSLARKDYEQYFGPGTRLTVT.

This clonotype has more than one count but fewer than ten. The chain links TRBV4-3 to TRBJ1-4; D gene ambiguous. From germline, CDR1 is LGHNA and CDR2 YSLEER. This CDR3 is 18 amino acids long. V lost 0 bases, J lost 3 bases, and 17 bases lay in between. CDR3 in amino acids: CASSQDPFIAAPNEKLFF. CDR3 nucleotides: TGCGCCAGCAGCCAAGATCCGTTCATCGCGGCCCCTAATGAAAAACTGTTTTTT.

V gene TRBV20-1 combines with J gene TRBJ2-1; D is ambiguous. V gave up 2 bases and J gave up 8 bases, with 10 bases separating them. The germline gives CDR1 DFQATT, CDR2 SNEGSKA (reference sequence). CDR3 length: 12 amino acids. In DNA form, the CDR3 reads TGCAGTGCTAGATTTGCGTCGGATGAGCAGTTCTTC. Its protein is CSARFASDEQFF.

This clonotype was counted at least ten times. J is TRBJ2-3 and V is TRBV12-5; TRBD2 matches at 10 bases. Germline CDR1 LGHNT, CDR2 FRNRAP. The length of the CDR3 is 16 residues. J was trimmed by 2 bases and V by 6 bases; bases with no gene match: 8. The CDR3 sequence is CASGLASGGTTDTQYF. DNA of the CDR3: TGTGCTAGTGGCCTCGCTAGCGGGGGCACCACAGATACGCAGTATTTT.

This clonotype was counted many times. As DNA, the CDR3 is TGCGCCAGCAGCCAAGATCTAGCGGGGGCCTACAATGAGCAGTTCTTC. Amino acid sequence: CASSQDLAGAYNEQFF. V and J are TRBV4-3 and TRBJ2-1, with 10 bases identical to TRBD2. The germline gives CDR1 LGHNA, CDR2 YSLEER. This CDR3 has 16 amino acids. V shed 0 bases and J 2 bases; nucleotides not matched to a gene: 1.

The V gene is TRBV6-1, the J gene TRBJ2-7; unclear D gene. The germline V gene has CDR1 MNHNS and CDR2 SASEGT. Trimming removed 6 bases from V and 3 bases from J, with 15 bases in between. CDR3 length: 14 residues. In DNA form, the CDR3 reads TGTGCCAGCAGCCCCGTGTCCCAGGACTACGAGCAGTACTTC. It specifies CASSPVSQDYEQYF.

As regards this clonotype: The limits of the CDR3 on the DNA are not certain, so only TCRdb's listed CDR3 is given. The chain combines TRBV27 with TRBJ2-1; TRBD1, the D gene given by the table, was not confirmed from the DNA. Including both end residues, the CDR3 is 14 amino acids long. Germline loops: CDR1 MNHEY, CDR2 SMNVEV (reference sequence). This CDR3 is CASSSSGVNNEQFF.

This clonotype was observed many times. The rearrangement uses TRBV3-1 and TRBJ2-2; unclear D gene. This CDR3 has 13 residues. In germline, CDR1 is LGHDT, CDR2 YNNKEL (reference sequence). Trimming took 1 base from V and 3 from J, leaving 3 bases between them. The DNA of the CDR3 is TGTGCCAGCAGCCAAGTTGACACCGGGGAGCTGTTTTTT. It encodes CASSQVDTGELFF.

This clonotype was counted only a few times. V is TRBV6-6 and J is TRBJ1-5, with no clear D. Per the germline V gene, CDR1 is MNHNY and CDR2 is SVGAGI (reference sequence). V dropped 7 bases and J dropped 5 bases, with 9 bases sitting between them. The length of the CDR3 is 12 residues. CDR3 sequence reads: CASMMGDQPQHF. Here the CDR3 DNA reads TGTGCCAGCATGATGGGAGATCAGCCCCAGCATTTT.

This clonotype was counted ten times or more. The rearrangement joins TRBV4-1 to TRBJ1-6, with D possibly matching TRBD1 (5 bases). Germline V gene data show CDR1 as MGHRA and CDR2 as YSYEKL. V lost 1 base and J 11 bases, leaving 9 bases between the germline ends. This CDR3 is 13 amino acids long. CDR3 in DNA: TGCGCCAGCAGCCAAGGGGGCGATGCACCCCTCCACTTT. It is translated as CASSQGGDAPLHF.

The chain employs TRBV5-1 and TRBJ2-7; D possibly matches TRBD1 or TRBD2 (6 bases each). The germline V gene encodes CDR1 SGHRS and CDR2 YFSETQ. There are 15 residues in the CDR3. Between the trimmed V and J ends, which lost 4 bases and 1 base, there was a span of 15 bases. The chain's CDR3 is CASSPTGADSYEQYF. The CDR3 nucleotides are TGCGCCAGCAGCCCTACGGGGGCAGATTCCTACGAGCAGTACTTC.

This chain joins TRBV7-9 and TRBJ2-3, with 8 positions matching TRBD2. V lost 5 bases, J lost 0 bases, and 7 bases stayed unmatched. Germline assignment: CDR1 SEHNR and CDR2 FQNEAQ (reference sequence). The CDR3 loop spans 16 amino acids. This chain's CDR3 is CASSAGLARSTDTQYF. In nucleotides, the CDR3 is TGTGCCAGCAGCGCCGGACTAGCCCGGAGCACAGATACGCAGTATTTT.

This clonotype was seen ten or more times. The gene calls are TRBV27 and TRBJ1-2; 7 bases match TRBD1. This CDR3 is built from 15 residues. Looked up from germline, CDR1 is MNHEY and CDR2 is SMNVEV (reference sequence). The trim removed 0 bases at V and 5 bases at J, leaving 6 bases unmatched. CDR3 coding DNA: TGTGCCAGCAGTTTATCGAATCAGGGGGTGTATGGCTACACCTTC. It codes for CASSLSNQGVYGYTF.

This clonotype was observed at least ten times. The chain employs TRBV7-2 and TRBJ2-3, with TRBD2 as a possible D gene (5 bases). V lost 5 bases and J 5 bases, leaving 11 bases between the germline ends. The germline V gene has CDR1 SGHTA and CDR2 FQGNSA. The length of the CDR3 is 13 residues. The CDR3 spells CASSRAGRDTQYF. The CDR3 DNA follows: TGTGCCAGCAGCCGGGCGGGTCGAGATACGCAGTATTTT. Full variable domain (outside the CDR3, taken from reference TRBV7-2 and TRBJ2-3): GAGVSQSPSNKVTEKGKDVELRCDPISGHTALYWYRQSLGQGLEFLIYFQGNSAPDKSGLPSDRFSAERTGGSVSTLTIQRTQQEDSAVYLCASSRAGRDTQYFGPGTRLTVL.

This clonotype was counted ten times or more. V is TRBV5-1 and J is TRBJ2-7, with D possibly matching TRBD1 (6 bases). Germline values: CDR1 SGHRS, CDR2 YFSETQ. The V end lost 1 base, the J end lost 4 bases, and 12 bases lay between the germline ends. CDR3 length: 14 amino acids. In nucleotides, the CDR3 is TGCGCCAGCAGCTTGACAGGGTATGGGTACGAGCAGTACTTC. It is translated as CASSLTGYGYEQYF.

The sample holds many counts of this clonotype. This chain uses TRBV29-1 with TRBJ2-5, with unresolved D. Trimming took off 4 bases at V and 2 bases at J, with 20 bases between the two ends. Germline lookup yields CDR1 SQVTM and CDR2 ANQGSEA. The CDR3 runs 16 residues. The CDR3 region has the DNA TGCAGCGTTGGCCCAACGGAGCCCGGTCCGCAAGAGACCCAGTACTTC. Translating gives CSVGPTEPGPQETQYF. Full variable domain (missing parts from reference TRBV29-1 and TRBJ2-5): SAVISQKPSRDICQRGTSLTIQCQVDSQVTMMFWYRQQPGQSLTLIATANQGSEATYESGFVIDKFPISRPNLTFSTLTVSNMSPEDSSIYLCSVGPTEPGPQETQYFGPGTRLLVL.